This entry lists 14 T cell receptor beta chains sequenced from one sample in a study of multiple sclerosis patients with progressive multifocal leukoencephalopathy (dated by TCRdb to 2018 to 2020). The sample's time point label is to be understood as: before natalizumab initiation. The method was the immunoSEQ multiplex PCR assay. The immuneACCESS repertoire file appears here via TCRdb, limited to in-frame rearrangements. These files lack a portion of the clones; in checked studies, under half of the deficit traces to unresolved V genes, and the cause of the others is not known. The sample table records 25,000 to 35,000 clones; more than 75% of these occur just once. The top ten clones comprise approximately 1% of the sample. Specimen: PBMCs. The receptors were gathered from a human donor with multiple sclerosis.

In this sample, this clone turned up once. The CDR3, as DNA: TGTGCCAGCAGTTACTGCGCTATCTCCGTCAGTGAAAAACTGTTTTTT. Translation: CASSYCAISVSEKLFF. The V gene is TRBV6-7, the J gene TRBJ1-4, with no clear D. TRBV6-7 is flagged as an ORF with uncertain function. V was cut by 1 base and J by 7 bases, with 16 bases left in between. The CDR3 has 16 amino acids.

The rearrangement uses TRBV6-5 and TRBJ1-1; D might be TRBD1 (5 bases). V was shortened by 0 bases and J by 7 bases, with 9 bases between the two germline ends. Germline V gene data show CDR1 as MNHEY and CDR2 as SVGAGI. This CDR3 is built from 13 residues. CDR3 sequence (DNA): TGTGCCAGCAGTTACTCGAGGGGCCGTGAAGCTTTCTTT. Residues: CASSYSRGREAFF.

The V gene is TRBV5-1, the J gene TRBJ1-4; D might be TRBD1 (5 bases). This CDR3 region has 13 residues. Trimming took off 4 bases at V and 8 bases at J, with 12 bases between the two ends. Germline V lookup: CDR1 SGHRS, CDR2 YFSETQ. CDR3 DNA sequence: TGCGCCAGCAGCGTATGGACAAAGGAAAAACTGTTTTTT. Its protein product is CASSVWTKEKLFF.

V usage is TRBV28 and J usage is TRBJ2-3; the D gene is possibly TRBD2 (7 bases). The CDR3 has 15 amino acids. Germline CDR1 is MDHEN and CDR2 is SYDVKM. The V end lost 1 base, the J end lost 8 bases, and 16 bases lay between the germline ends. The CDR3 DNA reads as TGTGCCAGCAGTTTATATGGGGGGGCTGGTCTTACGCAGTATTTT. It codes for CASSLYGGAGLTQYF.

V usage is TRBV5-1 and J usage is TRBJ1-2; D call uncertain. Trimming shortened V by 2 bases and J by 4 bases, and 9 bases separated the two germline ends. Germline V CDR1 and CDR2: SGHRS, YFSETQ. The CDR3 consists of 13 residues. The CDR3 spells CASSFSDFYGYTF. CDR3 nucleotide sequence: TGCGCCAGCAGCTTTTCGGACTTCTATGGCTACACCTTC. The full variable domain, completed using reference TRBV5-1 and TRBJ1-2, is KAGVTQTPRYLIKTRGQQVTLSCSPISGHRSVSWYQQTPGQGLQFLFEYFSETQRNKGNFPGRFSGRQFSNSRSEMNVSTLELGDSALYLCASSFSDFYGYTFGSGTRLTVV.

This chain uses TRBV6-1 with TRBJ2-3, with D maybe TRBD2 (6 bases). Germline assignment: CDR1 MNHNS and CDR2 SASEGT. The ends were cut back, 8 bases at V and 4 bases at J, with 19 bases in the middle. The CDR3 sequence is 15 residues long. Here the CDR3 reads CASDSGVQGADTQYF. CDR3 bases: TGTGCCAGCGACTCGGGAGTCCAGGGCGCAGATACGCAGTATTTT.

The genes are TRBV9 and TRBJ2-3; maybe TRBD2 (5 bases). The CDR3 is 15 residues long. V lost 2 bases, J lost 6 bases, and 16 bases lay in between. Germline V CDR1 and CDR2: SGDLS, YYNGEE. The CDR3 DNA follows: TGTGCCAGCAGCGTGGGTTGGGGTGGAGGCGATACGCAGTATTTT. Amino acids: CASSVGWGGGDTQYF.

The V call is TRBV10-2, the J call TRBJ2-2; 9 bases map to TRBD2. The CDR3 consists of 14 residues. Trimming at V came to 8 bases and at J to 6 bases, leaving 7 bases not matched to a gene. Germline values: CDR1 WSHSY, CDR2 SAAADI. CDR3 nucleotide sequence: TGCGCCAGCTTCGATGCGGGGGGGCCCGGGGAGCTGTTTTTT. Protein: CASFDAGGPGELFF.

V is TRBV27 and J is TRBJ1-2; tentatively, D is TRBD1 (5 bases). Trimming took 3 bases from V and 6 from J, leaving 23 bases between them. Germline values: CDR1 MNHEY, CDR2 SMNVEV (reference sequence). This CDR3 is built from 17 residues. CDR3 sequence reads: CASSFIESPHRGDGYTF. DNA for the CDR3: TGTGCCAGCAGTTTTATTGAGAGCCCACACCGGGGGGATGGCTACACCTTC.

This chain joins TRBV7-2 and TRBJ2-3; perhaps D is TRBD1 or TRBD2 (5 bases each). The length of the CDR3 is 14 residues. Between the trimmed V and J ends, which lost 1 base and 8 bases, there was a span of 13 bases. Germline V gene lookup returns CDR1 SGHTA and CDR2 FQGNSA. CDR3: CASSLDGARGTQYF. In DNA, the CDR3 is TGTGCCAGCAGCTTAGACGGGGCAAGAGGTACGCAGTATTTT. Using reference TRBV7-2 and TRBJ2-3 for the parts outside the CDR3, the full variable domain is GAGVSQSPSNKVTEKGKDVELRCDPISGHTALYWYRQSLGQGLEFLIYFQGNSAPDKSGLPSDRFSAERTGGSVSTLTIQRTQQEDSAVYLCASSLDGARGTQYFGPGTRLTVL.

The count of this clone is one. The chain has TRBV19 and TRBJ2-1, with D unresolved. With 3 bases removed from V and 1 base from J, the gap between germline ends came to 7 bases. The CDR3 spans 14 residues. CDR1 and CDR2 from the germline V gene are LNHDA and SQIVND (reference sequence). The CDR3 sequence is CASSIPGSYNEQFF. For the CDR3, the DNA is TGTGCCAGTAGTATTCCGGGTTCCTACAATGAGCAGTTCTTC.

The J gene is TRBJ2-2, the V gene TRBV19, with TRBD2 matching 7 bases. The trim removed 9 bases at V and 4 bases at J, leaving 8 bases unmatched. This CDR3 spans 14 amino acids. The V gene's germline CDR1 is LNHDA and CDR2 SQIVND (reference sequence). CDR3 sequence reads: CASHRDYTTGELFF. The CDR3 DNA reads as TGTGCCAGCCACCGGGACTATACCACCGGGGAGCTGTTTTTT.

The chain carries TRBV10-3 and TRBJ1-1; D remains ambiguous. Germline CDR1 reads ENHRY; CDR2 reads SYGVKD. V lost 5 bases and J lost 1, with 5 bases in between. The CDR3 sequence is 12 residues long. CDR3 coding DNA: TGTGCCATCAGTCTGGGGAACACTGAAGCTTTCTTT. It yields the protein CAISLGNTEAFF.

The V and J genes are TRBV5-6 and TRBJ2-5; D call uncertain. Germline V gives CDR1 SGHDT, CDR2 YYEEEE. This CDR3 region has 14 residues. V was shortened by 3 bases and J by 2 bases, with 11 bases between the two germline ends. The CDR3 sequence: CASSSEGTQETQYF. DNA of the CDR3: TGTGCCAGCAGCTCCGAAGGAACGCAAGAGACCCAGTACTTC.